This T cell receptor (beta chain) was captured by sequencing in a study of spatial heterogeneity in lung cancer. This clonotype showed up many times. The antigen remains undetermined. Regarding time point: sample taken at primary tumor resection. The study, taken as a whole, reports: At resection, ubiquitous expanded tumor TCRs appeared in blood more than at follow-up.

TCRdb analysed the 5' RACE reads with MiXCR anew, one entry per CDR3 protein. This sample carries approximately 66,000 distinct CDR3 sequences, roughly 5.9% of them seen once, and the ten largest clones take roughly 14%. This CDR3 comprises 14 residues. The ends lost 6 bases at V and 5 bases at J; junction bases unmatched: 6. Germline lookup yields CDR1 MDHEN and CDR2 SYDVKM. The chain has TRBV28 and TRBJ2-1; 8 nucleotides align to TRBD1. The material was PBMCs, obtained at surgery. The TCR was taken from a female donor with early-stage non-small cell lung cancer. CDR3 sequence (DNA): TGTGCCAGCAGGGCGACAGGGGAGCACAATGAGCAGTTCTTC. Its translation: CASRATGEHNEQFF.